This TCR beta chain was identified in a study of Graves' ophthalmopathy and Graves' hyperthyroidism. This clonotype was recorded a few times. As yet, its antigen is unknown. Using RNA transcripts, the TCR beta CDR3 regions were amplified. Scientists carried out first-round RT-PCR using HTBI primers and then a second-round multiplex PCR. TCRdb processed the multiplex PCR reads anew with MiXCR; each CDR3 protein has one entry. The table has some 370,000 distinct CDR3 sequences, roughly 17% seen once; the top ten hold about 2.4%. General observations from the study: Ophthalmopathy progression was predicted with about 71% sensitivity and roughly 72% specificity. A 13-signature model separated ophthalmopathy from stable hyperthyroidism, reaching less than 90% sensitivity and roughly 81% specificity cross-validated.

Trimming stripped 3 bases from V and 1 base from J, with 16 bases between. The CDR3 is 17 amino acids. Germline V CDR1 and CDR2: SNHLY, FYNNEI. Hyperthyroidism patients had new diagnoses, durations under 2 months, and ages of 18 to 65. This TCR was sampled from an adult woman with stable Graves' hyperthyroidism. The chain employs TRBV2 and TRBJ2-4; D might be TRBD2 (6 bases). Sequenced: peripheral blood. DNA of the CDR3: TGTGCCAGCAGTGAGGGGCTGGGGGGAGCGGCCAAAAACATTCAGTACTTC. This gives the protein CASSEGLGGAAKNIQYF.